This passage covers 25 T cell receptor beta chains from one sample sequenced in a study of CD8+CD57+ T cells in acquired aplastic anemia. Genomic DNA served as template for TCR beta VDJ and CDR3 profiling. TCRdb used MiXCR to reprocess the reads, holding one entry per CDR3 protein. Altogether about 81,000 distinct CDR3 sequences are present, more than 40% being singletons, with the ten largest covering 60% to 75%. Material: sorted CD4+, CD8+, or CD8+CD57+ T cells (not recorded which) from PBMCs. The origin of the receptors is a human donor in good health, serving as a control.

There are many counts of this clonotype. The V call is TRBV19, the J call TRBJ1-1; the D is unclear. Trimming removed 4 bases at V and 4 bases at J, with 7 bases between. The CDR3 runs 12 residues. Germline CDR1 LNHDA, CDR2 SQIVND (reference sequence). The CDR3 DNA follows: TGTGCCAGTAGTAGATCGGGCACTGAAGCTTTCTTT. Its translation: CASSRSGTEAFF.

This clonotype appeared many times. The rearrangement links TRBV19 to TRBJ2-7, with D possibly TRBD2 on 6 matching bases. The CDR3 is 14 amino acids. CDR1 is LNHDA, CDR2 SQIVND, per germline (reference sequence). The ends were cut back, 5 bases at V and 0 bases at J, with 11 bases in the middle. The CDR3 reads CASSLRDGSYEQYF. The CDR3 DNA is TGTGCCAGTAGTCTGCGGGACGGCTCCTACGAGCAGTACTTC.

This clonotype was recorded many times. The rearrangement joins TRBV11-3 to TRBJ2-7, with D uncertain. CDR1 is SGHNT and CDR2 is YENEEA in the germline V gene. The CDR3 contains 13 residues. V was trimmed by 0 bases and J by 3 bases, leaving 6 bases between them. The CDR3 reads CASSLDSGYEQYF. In DNA, the CDR3 is TGTGCCAGCAGCTTAGATTCAGGCTACGAGCAGTACTTC.

This chain links TRBV7-8 with TRBJ2-7, with a tentative D call TRBD2 (6 bases). The CDR3 is made up of 14 amino acids. Between the trimmed V and J ends, which lost 2 bases and 0 bases, there was a span of 8 bases. The germline V gene has CDR1 SGHVS and CDR2 FQNEAQ. In nucleotides, the CDR3 is TGTGCCAGCAGCTTAAAGCGGGTCTCCTACGAGCAGTACTTC. It encodes CASSLKRVSYEQYF.

This clonotype was observed a handful of times. The rearrangement uses TRBV27 and TRBJ1-2; the D gene is possibly TRBD1 (6 bases). Between the trimmed V and J ends, which lost 5 bases and 3 bases, there was a span of 19 bases. Germline CDR1 is MNHEY and CDR2 is SMNVEV (reference sequence). The CDR3 loop spans 16 amino acids. The CDR3 bases are TGTGCCAGCAGTCCACACCTTACAGGGATAGACTATGGCTACACCTTC. Translation gives CASSPHLTGIDYGYTF.

The chain has TRBV7-7 and TRBJ2-3, with D tentatively TRBD2 (6 bases). CDR1 and CDR2 (germline): SSHAT, FNYEAQ (reference sequence). Between the trimmed V and J ends, which lost 9 bases and 4 bases, there was a span of 11 bases. The CDR3 is 12 residues long. CDR3 nucleotides: TGTGCCAGTAGACGGGAGTCAGATACGCAGTATTTT. It specifies CASRRESDTQYF.

The rearrangement uses TRBV10-3 and TRBJ1-2, with D tentatively TRBD1 (5 bases). In germline, CDR1 is ENHRY, CDR2 SYGVKD. The CDR3 sequence is 13 residues long. Trimming cost V 6 bases and J 2 bases, with 10 bases left between them. This CDR3 is CAIRAGTNYGYTF. CDR3 nucleotide sequence: TGTGCCATCAGGGCAGGGACCAACTATGGCTACACCTTC.

CDR3 loop: CSLRVDMNTEAFF. For the CDR3, the DNA is TGCAGCTTACGGGTCGACATGAACACTGAAGCTTTCTTT. The gene calls are TRBV29-1 and TRBJ1-1; D not certain. There are 13 residues in the CDR3. V gave up 8 bases and J gave up 0 bases, with 13 bases separating them. The germline V gene encodes CDR1 SQVTM and CDR2 ANQGSEA.

This clonotype occurred many times. J is TRBJ2-1 and V is TRBV7-9; D is undetermined. Between the trimmed V and J ends, which lost 5 bases and 9 bases, there was a span of 14 bases. The germline V gene encodes CDR1 SEHNR and CDR2 FQNEAQ (reference sequence). CDR3 size: 13 residues. Here the CDR3 DNA reads TGTGCCAGCAGCACTCCAGGATCTCGTGAGCAGTTCTTC. Protein sequence: CASSTPGSREQFF.

V usage is TRBV19 and J usage is TRBJ2-4; TRBD2 matches 8 bases. The length of the CDR3 is 15 residues. V shed 5 bases and J 6 bases; nucleotides not matched to a gene: 9. Germline lookup yields CDR1 LNHDA and CDR2 SQIVND (reference sequence). The CDR3 bases are TGTGCCAGTAGTCAGCGGGGGAAGGTAGGAAACATTCAGTACTTC. It translates to CASSQRGKVGNIQYF.

This clonotype occurred a few times. The chain employs TRBV11-3 and TRBJ2-1, with D perhaps matching TRBD1 (6 bases). Germline assignment: CDR1 SGHNT and CDR2 YENEEA. The CDR3 runs 14 residues. V was cut by 1 base and J by 9 bases, with 13 bases left in between. DNA for the CDR3: TGTGCCAGCAGCTTAGGGGCACAGGGAAGTGAGCAGTTCTTC. It codes for CASSLGAQGSEQFF.

This clonotype was picked up many times. This sequence joins TRBV4-1 and TRBJ2-7; maybe TRBD2 (5 bases). The CDR3 runs to 14 residues. From germline, CDR1 is MGHRA and CDR2 YSYEKL. Trimming stripped 5 bases from V and 6 bases from J, with 17 bases between. DNA for the CDR3: TGCGCCAGCAGCACGCCCACGGGGATTTCCGAGCAGTACTTC. It is translated as CASSTPTGISEQYF.

The rearrangement joins TRBV2 to TRBJ2-7, with 7 bases matching TRBD1. This CDR3 comprises 14 residues. CDR1 and CDR2 (germline): SNHLY, FYNNEI. V lost 6 bases, J lost 3 bases, and 8 bases stayed unmatched. The CDR3 here is CASSIARQGYEQYF. CDR3 nucleotide sequence: TGTGCCAGCAGCATAGCTCGACAGGGCTACGAGCAGTACTTC.

At least ten counts were recorded for this clonotype. The chain is built from TRBV7-8 and TRBJ2-1; 12 bases map to TRBD2. The CDR3 totals 16 residues. Trimming took 4 bases from V and 8 from J; bases not matched to a gene: 9. The germline V gene encodes CDR1 SGHVS and CDR2 FQNEAQ. The CDR3 loop reads CASSSGLAGGGHEQFF. The CDR3 DNA follows: TGTGCCAGCAGCTCGGGTCTAGCGGGAGGGGGGCATGAGCAGTTCTTC.

The genes are TRBV19 and TRBJ2-6, with D tentatively TRBD1 or TRBD2 (5 bases each). The CDR3 has 15 amino acids. Germline V CDR1 and CDR2: LNHDA, SQIVND (reference sequence). Trimming cost V 1 base and J 3 bases, with 7 bases left between them. Here the CDR3 reads CASSIVGVGANVLTF. The CDR3 nucleotides read TGTGCCAGTAGTATAGTGGGGGTTGGGGCCAACGTCCTGACTTTC.

The chain combines TRBV15 with TRBJ2-7, with 7 bases lining up with TRBD2. The germline V gene has CDR1 LNHNV and CDR2 YYDKDF (reference sequence). The J segment lost 0 bases and the V segment lost 4 bases, leaving 9 bases of the junction unmatched. The CDR3 extends over 16 amino acids. The CDR3 DNA is TGTGCCACCAGCAAGGATCAAGCGGGAATCTCCTACGAGCAGTACTTC. Its translation: CATSKDQAGISYEQYF.

The sample holds many counts of this clonotype. V gene TRBV6-5 combines with J gene TRBJ2-7; D is perhaps TRBD2 (6 bases). Deletions cut 2 bases from V and 2 bases from J, with 7 bases between. The CDR3 totals 13 residues. Germline lookup yields CDR1 MNHEY and CDR2 SVGAGI. The CDR3 coding sequence is TGTGCCAGCAGTTACGGGGGGACCTACGAGCAGTACTTC. Residues: CASSYGGTYEQYF.

The chain couples TRBV5-4 to TRBJ2-1; D gene unclear. The CDR3 sequence is 13 residues long. The germline V gene encodes CDR1 SGHNT and CDR2 YYREEE (reference sequence). V lost 4 bases, J lost 4 bases, and 9 bases lay in between. CDR3 amino acids: CASSEPTYNEQFF. Here the CDR3 DNA reads TGTGCCAGCAGCGAGCCAACGTACAATGAGCAGTTCTTC.

This clonotype appeared many times. This chain links TRBV6-5 with TRBJ1-5, with D maybe TRBD1 (5 bases). CDR3 length equals 15 residues. V dropped 4 bases and J dropped 1 base, with 11 bases sitting between them. Germline V lookup: CDR1 MNHEY, CDR2 SVGAGI. CDR3 sequence reads: CASSSGPVSNQPQHF. Here the CDR3 DNA reads TGTGCCAGCAGTTCGGGACCAGTGAGCAATCAGCCCCAGCATTTT.

This clonotype was counted many times. V and J are TRBV11-3 and TRBJ2-1; D not certain. Germline V gene data show CDR1 as SGHNT and CDR2 as YENEEA. Trimming shortened V by 8 bases and J by 7 bases, and 12 bases separated the two germline ends. The CDR3 sequence is 12 residues long. The CDR3 loop is CASSIPPNEQFF. In DNA, the CDR3 is TGTGCCAGCTCCATCCCCCCGAATGAGCAGTTCTTC.

The chain is built from TRBV7-6 and TRBJ2-2; D unclear. The CDR3 totals 11 residues. V was pared by 7 bases and J by 5 bases, with 5 bases between. The germline CDR1 and CDR2 sequences are SGHVS and FNYEAQ. The CDR3 sequence: CASNSTGELFF. CDR3 in DNA: TGTGCCAGCAACTCGACCGGGGAGCTGTTTTTT. The full variable domain, with the rest looked up from reference TRBV7-6 and TRBJ2-2, is GAGVSQSPRYKVTKRGQDVALRCDPISGHVSLYWYRQALGQGPEFLTYFNYEAQQDKSGLPNDRFSAERPEGSISTLTIQRTEQRDSAMYRCASNSTGELFFGEGSRLTVL.

The chain uses TRBV25-1 and TRBJ2-7, with TRBD1 identical over 7 bases. CDR1 is MGHDK, CDR2 SYGVNS, per germline. Trimming at V came to 3 bases and at J to 3 bases, leaving 8 bases not matched to a gene. The CDR3 spans 15 residues. This CDR3 reads CASSDSGTEIYEQYF. CDR3 nucleotide sequence: TGTGCCAGCAGTGATTCCGGGACAGAGATCTACGAGCAGTACTTC.

As for this clonotype: A junction boundary mismatches the germline segment, possibly from a read error. The chain is built from TRBV25-1 and TRBJ1-1; 8 nucleotides match TRBD1. The CDR3 sequence is 14 residues long. CDR1 and CDR2 (germline): MGHDK, SYGVNS. The CDR3 loop is CAGSALTGDTEALF. CDR3 coding DNA: TGTGCCGGCAGTGCCCTGACAGGGGACACTGAAGCTCTCTTT.

The sample holds a few counts of this clonotype. The chain is built from TRBV27 and TRBJ1-4, with a tentative D call TRBD1 (6 bases). In germline, CDR1 is MNHEY, CDR2 SMNVEV (reference sequence). The CDR3 runs to 13 residues. The ends were cut back, 2 bases at V and 8 bases at J, with 9 bases in the middle. The CDR3 loop is CASSLIGGEKLFF. CDR3 coding DNA: TGTGCCAGCAGTTTAATTGGGGGCGAAAAACTGTTTTTT. The full variable domain, its missing parts supplied by reference TRBV27 and TRBJ1-4, is EAQVTQNPRYLITVTGKKLTVTCSQNMNHEYMSWYRQDPGLGLRQIYYSMNVEVTDKGDVPEGYKVSRKEKRNFPLILESPSPNQTSLYFCASSLIGGEKLFFGSGTQLSVL.

As to this clonotype: This sequence may be a read error, since a much larger clone differs from it by one base. The rearrangement joins TRBV9 to TRBJ2-1, with D perhaps TRBD2 (6 bases). Germline V CDR1 and CDR2: SGDLS, YYNGEE. V lost 1 base, J lost 6 bases, and 11 bases lay in between. The CDR3 length is 14 residues. CDR3 sequence: CASSVIGAGNEQFF. In DNA, the CDR3 is TGTGCCAGCAGCGTAATTGGAGCGGGCAATGAGCAGTTCTTC.